This TCR beta chain appears in the sequencing data of a study of identical twins. The CDR3 totals 16 residues. Germline V gene lookup returns CDR1 SGHDN and CDR2 FVKESK. Trimming shortened V by 0 bases and J by 3 bases, and 14 bases separated the two germline ends. TCRdb recomputed calls from the 5' RACE reads with MiXCR, one row per CDR3 protein. The top ten hold about 0.27% of the sample, which has around 1.7 million distinct CDR3 sequences, about 32% seen once. The V call is TRBV14, the J call TRBJ1-2; D possibly corresponds to TRBD1 (6 bases). This TCR came from a newborn girl in good health. Source material: cord blood. The CDR3, as DNA: TGTGCCAGCAGCCAAGATAGCGACAGGAGCTACTATGGCTACACCTTC. Amino acids: CASSQDSDRSYYGYTF.